These T cell receptor beta chains were read from a single sample in a study of shared clonotypes between healthy human individuals. Sequenced by immunoSEQ multiplex PCR; TCRdb stores in-frame clones only, minus some. There are around 2.1 million clones in the sample; 90% to 95% occur only once, and over 1.5% lies in the top ten. The sample consisted of naive CD8+ T cells from PBMCs. These receptors were collected from a young man in good health. Some clones in this sample may be carry-over from other donors' samples. Both conserved end residues are part of each CDR3. The order of the fields is J gene, D gene, V gene, CDR3 length, CDR3 DNA, CDR3 protein. A D gene is named only where the DNA matches it firmly.

TRBJ2-2 . TRBV4-3 19 TGCGCCAGCAGCCAAGATGCCCTCGAGTACAGGGACCCCACCGGGGAGCTGTTTTTT CASSQDALEYRDPTGELFF
TRBJ2-1 . TRBV4-1 18 TGCGCCAGCAGCCAAGGGGCTGCGGGGCCCAGCTCCTACAATGAGCAGTTCTTC CASSQGAAGPSSYNEQFF
TRBJ1-1 . TRBV11-2 11 TGTGCCAGCAGGAAATGGTCTGAAGCTTTCTTT CASRKWSEAFF
TRBJ1-1 . TRBV7-9 15 TGTGCCAGCAGCCCCCAGACTGGGCCCGGAACTGAAGCTTTCTTT CASSPQTGPGTEAFF
TRBJ2-7 . TRBV30 13 TGTGCCTTGAAAGGGCGGGACTCCTACGAGCAGTACTTC CALKGRDSYEQYF
TRBJ1-1 . TRBV19 12 TGTGCCACCACACCTTTTTGGCCTGAAGCTTTCTTT CATTPFWPEAFF
TRBJ1-2 . TRBV7-9 16 TGTGCCAGCAGGCCCCCGGGGTTAGGGTTGAACTATGGCTACACCTTC CASRPPGLGLNYGYTF
TRBJ2-5 TRBD2 TRBV28 15 TGTGCCAGCAGAACTAGCGGGAGAAGGTGGGAGACCCAGTACTTC CASRTSGRRWETQYF
TRBJ2-3 . TRBV9 13 TGTGCCAGCAGCCAAGACCCCCGGGATACGCAGTATTTT CASSQDPRDTQYF
TRBJ2-1 . TRBV6-5 10 TGTGCCAGCAGTTTAGGCGAGCAGTTCTTC CASSLGEQFF
TRBJ2-1 TRBD2 TRBV7-8 14 TGTGCCAGCAGTCGGCGGGAGGGTTACAATGAGCAGTTCTTC CASSRREGYNEQFF
TRBJ1-1 . TRBV27 14 TGTGCCAGCAGTTTCTTCGGTATGAACACTGAAGCTTTCTTT CASSFFGMNTEAFF
TRBJ2-7 . TRBV23-1 15 TGCGCCAGCAGTCAGCCCCAAGATTTCCCCTACGAGCAGTACTTC CASSQPQDFPYEQYF
TRBJ2-7 . TRBV14 14 TGTGCCAGCGGGGAGTGGGCGATGCCCCACGAGCAGTACTTC CASGEWAMPHEQYF
TRBJ2-1 . TRBV11-2 19 TGTGCCAGCAGCTTATACGGTTTAAGGGAAGTCCCCACAATTGGTGAGCAGTTCTTC CASSLYGLREVPTIGEQFF
TRBJ2-7 . TRBV6-6 15 TGTGCCGCCCGGGCGGGGCGGGACCGCGCATACGAGCAGTACTTC CAARAGRDRAYEQYF
TRBJ2-1 TRBD1 TRBV5-1 15 TGCGCCAGCAGCCCAGGGGGTTATTCCTACAATGAGCAGTTCTTC CASSPGGYSYNEQFF